Described below is a single T cell receptor (beta chain) sequence and its context. V was cut by 7 bases and J by 0 bases, with 15 bases left in between. Germline V gene lookup returns CDR1 SQVTM and CDR2 ANQGSEA. The CDR3 is 14 residues long. These data originate in a study of identifying expanded T cells in peripheral blood. Clones were read by immunoSEQ multiplex PCR, and TCRdb kept only the in-frame ones, dropping some. This table has under 90,000 clones, 89% appearing once. Sequenced material: blood. The chain employs TRBV29-1 and TRBJ1-2, with D possibly TRBD1 on 6 matching bases. This TCR was sampled from a person aged 18 to 70 in good health. CDR3 loop: CSGRGGAPNYGYTF. In DNA form, the CDR3 reads TGCAGCGGGAGGGGGGGCGCTCCTAACTATGGCTACACCTTC.